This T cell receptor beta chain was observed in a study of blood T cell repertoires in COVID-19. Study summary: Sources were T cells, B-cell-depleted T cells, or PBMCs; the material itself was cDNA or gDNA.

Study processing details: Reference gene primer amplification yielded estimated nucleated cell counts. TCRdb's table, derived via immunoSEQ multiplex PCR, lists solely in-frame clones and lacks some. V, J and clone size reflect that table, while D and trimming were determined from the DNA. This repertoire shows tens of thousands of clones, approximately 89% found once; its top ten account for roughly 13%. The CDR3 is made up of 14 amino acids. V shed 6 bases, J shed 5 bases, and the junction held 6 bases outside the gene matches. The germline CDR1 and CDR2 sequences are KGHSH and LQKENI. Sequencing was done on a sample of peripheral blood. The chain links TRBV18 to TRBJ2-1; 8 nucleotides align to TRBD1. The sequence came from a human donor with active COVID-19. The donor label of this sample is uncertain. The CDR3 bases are TGTGCCAGCTCCCCCAGGACAGGGAACAATGAGCAGTTCTTC. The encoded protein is CASSPRTGNNEQFF.